This T cell receptor (beta chain) was obtained from a study of tumor-infiltrating lymphocytes in primary liver carcinoma. RNA and DNA were co-extracted from around 20-30 mg of unsorted bulk tissue. A word on this clonotype: A read error may be the cause here, since a much bigger clone is one base away.

The investigators made TCR beta cDNA from 400 to 500 ng total RNA, using a constant-region primer. Libraries for TCR beta were built through three nested multiplex PCR rounds, which together made up a slightly modified ARM-PCR procedure. Forward primers for TRBV1-TRBV30 and a C-beta reverse primer served the first two PCR rounds, at 10 cycles each. One entry per CDR3 protein results from TCRdb running MiXCR on the multiplex PCR reads. The sample yields 150,000 to 200,000 distinct CDR3 sequences, 85% seen once. The V end lost 6 bases, the J end lost 2 bases, and 11 bases lay between the germline ends. The CDR3 has 13 residues. Looked up from germline, CDR1 is MDHEN and CDR2 is SYDVKM.

The sequence was collected from a man aged 40-49 years with primary liver carcinoma and hepatitis B virus infection. The genes are TRBV28 and TRBJ2-7; D not certain. The sample taken for sequencing was tumor tissue from primary liver carcinoma. The CDR3 DNA follows: TGTGCCAGCAGGGAGCTAGTCGCCTACGAGCAGTACTTC. It yields the protein CASRELVAYEQYF. Together with reference TRBV28 and TRBJ2-7, the CDR3 gives the full variable domain: DVKVTQSSRYLVKRTGEKVFLECVQDMDHENMFWYRQDPGLGLRLIYFSYDVKMKEKGDIPEGYSVSREKKERFSLILESASTNQTSMYLCASRELVAYEQYFGPGTRLTVT.